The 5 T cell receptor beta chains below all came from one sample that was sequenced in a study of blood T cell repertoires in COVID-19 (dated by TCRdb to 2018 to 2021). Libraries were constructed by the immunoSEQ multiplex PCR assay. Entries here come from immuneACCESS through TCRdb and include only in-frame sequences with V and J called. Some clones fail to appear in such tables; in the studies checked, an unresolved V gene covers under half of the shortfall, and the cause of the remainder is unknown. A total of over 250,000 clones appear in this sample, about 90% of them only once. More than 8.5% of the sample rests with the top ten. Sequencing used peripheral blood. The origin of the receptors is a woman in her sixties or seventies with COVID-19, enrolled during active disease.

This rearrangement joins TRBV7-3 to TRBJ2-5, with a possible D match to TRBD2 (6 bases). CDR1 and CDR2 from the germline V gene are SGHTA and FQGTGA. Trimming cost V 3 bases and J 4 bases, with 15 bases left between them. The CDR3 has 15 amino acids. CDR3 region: CASSLVAARRETQYF. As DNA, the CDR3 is TGTGCCAGCAGCTTGGTAGCGGCCAGGCGAGAGACCCAGTACTTC.

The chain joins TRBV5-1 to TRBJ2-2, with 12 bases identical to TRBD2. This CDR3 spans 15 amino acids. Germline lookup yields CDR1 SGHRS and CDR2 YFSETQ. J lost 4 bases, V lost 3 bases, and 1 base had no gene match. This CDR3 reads CASSSTSGSTGELFF. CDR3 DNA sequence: TGCGCCAGCAGCTCGACTAGCGGGAGCACCGGGGAGCTGTTTTTT.

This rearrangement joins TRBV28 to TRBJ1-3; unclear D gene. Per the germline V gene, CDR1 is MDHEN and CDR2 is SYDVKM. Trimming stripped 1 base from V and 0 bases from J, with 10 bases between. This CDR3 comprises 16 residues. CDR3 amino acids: CASSLFFPDSGNTIYF. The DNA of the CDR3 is TGTGCCAGCAGTTTATTTTTCCCAGACTCTGGAAACACCATATATTTT.

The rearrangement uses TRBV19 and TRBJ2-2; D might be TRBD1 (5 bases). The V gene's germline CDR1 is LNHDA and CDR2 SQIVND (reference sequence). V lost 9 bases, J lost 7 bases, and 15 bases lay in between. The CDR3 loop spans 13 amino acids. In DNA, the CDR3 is TGTGCCAGCGTCTGGGGCGATGTCGGGGAGCTGTTTTTT. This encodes CASVWGDVGELFF.

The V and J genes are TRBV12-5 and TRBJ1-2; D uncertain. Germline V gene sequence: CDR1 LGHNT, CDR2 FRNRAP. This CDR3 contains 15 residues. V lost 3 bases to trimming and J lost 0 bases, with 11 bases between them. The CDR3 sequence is CASGLFVTANYGYTF. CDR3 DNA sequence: TGTGCTAGTGGTTTATTTGTTACAGCTAACTATGGCTACACCTTC.